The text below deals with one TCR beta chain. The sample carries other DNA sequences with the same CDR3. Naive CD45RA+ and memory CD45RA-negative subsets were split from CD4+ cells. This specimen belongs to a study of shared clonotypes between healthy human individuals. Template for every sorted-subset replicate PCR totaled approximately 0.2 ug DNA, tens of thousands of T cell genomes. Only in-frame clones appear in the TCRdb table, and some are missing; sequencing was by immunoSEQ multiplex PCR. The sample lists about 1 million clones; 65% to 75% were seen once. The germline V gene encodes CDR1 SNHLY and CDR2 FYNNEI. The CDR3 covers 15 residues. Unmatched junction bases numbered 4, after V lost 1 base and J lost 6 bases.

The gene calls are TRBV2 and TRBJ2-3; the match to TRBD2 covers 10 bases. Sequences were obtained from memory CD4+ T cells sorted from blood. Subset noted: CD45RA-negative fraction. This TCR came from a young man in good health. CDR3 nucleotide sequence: TGTGCCAGCAGTGAAGAGCGGGGGGGGACGGATACGCAGTATTTT. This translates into CASSEERGGTDTQYF.